The TCR beta chain under discussion was sequenced for a study of blood T cells in healthy people across ages. Looking at the study overall: Template-switching capture recovered about one barcoded beta molecule per two T cells.

It was with a sample-barcoded 5' primer and a J-beta primer mix that a second PCR of roughly 7 to 11 cycles was run. All samples gave at least 2.5 million CDR3-containing paired-end reads. TCRdb re-called the 5' RACE reads through MiXCR, storing one row per CDR3 protein. In the table there are 1.5 million to 2 million distinct CDR3 sequences, 28% of which are singletons. The sample holds many counts of this clonotype. Germline CDR1 SGHTA, CDR2 FQGNSA. The CDR3 spans 12 residues. V was pared by 2 bases and J by 2 bases, with 3 bases between. The specimen was blood. The V and J genes are TRBV7-2 and TRBJ1-2; no reliable D call. The receptor comes from a woman in her twenties or thirties in good health. The CDR3 sequence is CASSLWNYGYTF. In DNA, the CDR3 is TGTGCCAGCAGCTTATGGAACTATGGCTACACCTTC.